Listed below are T cell receptor beta chains from one sample, sequenced in a study of memory CD8 T cells in hepatitis C reinfection. Profiled with immunoSEQ multiplex PCR; TCRdb holds only in-frame clones, not every one. Here the sample spans about 45,000 clones, 70% to 90% being singletons. Sample: naive CD8+ T cells sorted from blood. These receptor sequences come from a man younger than 35 with hepatitis C virus infection. Each CDR3 is given with its conserved first and last residue. The D gene is left open where the match is weak. The size of a clone is reported for some rows only, either as once, few or many, or as a class for expanded clones.

clone_size	d_call	v_call	j_call	cdr3_aa	cdr3_nt
NA	TRBD2	TRBV11-2	TRBJ2-7	CASSFGTSGYEQYF	TGTGCCAGCAGCTTCGGGACTAGCGGATACGAGCAGTACTTC
NA	NA	TRBV5-1	TRBJ1-1	CASSPLTVNSEAFF	TGCGCCAGCAGCCCTCTGACAGTAAACTCTGAAGCTTTCTTT
once	NA	TRBV12-5	TRBJ1-5	CATSLEEQPQHF	TGTGCTACCTCGCTAGAGGAACAGCCCCAGCATTTT
NA	TRBD2	TRBV7-9	TRBJ2-4	CASSRPTSGVGNIQYF	TGTGCCAGCAGCCGACCGACTAGCGGGGTCGGGAACATTCAGTACTTC
NA	NA	TRBV6-5	TRBJ1-1	CASKMGGAPEAFF	TGTGCCAGCAAAATGGGAGGGGCGCCTGAAGCTTTCTTT
NA	NA	TRBV2	TRBJ2-1	CASSESVGAPRFF	TGTGCCAGCAGTGAATCGGTGGGGGCCCCTCGGTTCTTC
NA	NA	TRBV7-9	TRBJ1-1	CASSLPGHLNTEAFF	TGTGCCAGCAGCTTACCGGGACACCTAAACACTGAAGCTTTCTTT
NA	TRBD1	TRBV30	TRBJ1-1	CAWSAGTGVTEAFF	TGTGCCTGGAGCGCCGGGACAGGGGTCACTGAAGCTTTCTTT
NA	TRBD2	TRBV28	TRBJ2-2	CASSFGTSGSVGELFF	TGTGCCAGCAGTTTCGGGACTAGCGGGAGTGTAGGGGAGCTGTTTTTT
NA	TRBD2	TRBV7-2	TRBJ2-3	CASSYRRLAGTADTQYF	TGTGCCAGCAGCTACCGCCGACTAGCGGGGACGGCAGATACGCAGTATTTT
NA	TRBD2	TRBV7-3	TRBJ2-3	CASSSLAGGVDTQYF	TGTGCCAGCAGCTCGTTAGCGGGAGGGGTAGATACGCAGTATTTT
NA	NA	TRBV7-9	TRBJ1-2	CASVPLPTATNYGYTF	TGTGCCAGCGTACCACTTCCGACAGCTACTAACTATGGCTACACCTTC
NA	TRBD2	TRBV5-4	TRBJ2-2	CASSFAGGGTGELFF	TGTGCCAGCAGCTTTGCGGGAGGGGGCACCGGGGAGCTGTTTTTT
NA	NA	TRBV4-1	TRBJ2-1	CASSRARSSYNEQFF	TGCGCCAGCAGCCGAGCCCGGAGCTCCTACAATGAGCAGTTCTTC
once	NA	TRBV11-2	TRBJ2-7	CASSPGGYEQYF	TGTGCCAGCAGCCCTGGGGGGTACGAGCAGTACTTC
NA	TRBD1	TRBV13	TRBJ1-2	CASSFDREDGYTF	TGTGCCAGCAGCTTTGACAGGGAGGATGGCTACACCTTC
NA	TRBD1	TRBV7-2	TRBJ1-1	CASSLVTGGEGTEAFF	TGTGCCAGCAGCTTAGTAACAGGGGGCGAGGGCACTGAAGCTTTCTTT
few	NA	TRBV5-6	TRBJ2-3	CASSLIGGTDTQYF	TGTGCCAGCAGCTTGATAGGGGGCACAGATACGCAGTATTTT
medium-sized	NA	TRBV7-6	TRBJ2-7	CASSLTGNEQYF	TGTGCCAGCAGCTTAACCGGGAACGAGCAGTACTTC
NA	TRBD1	TRBV29-1	TRBJ1-1	CSVERGQGRTEAFF	TGCAGCGTTGAACGGGGACAGGGGAGAACTGAAGCTTTCTTT
NA	TRBD1	TRBV7-8	TRBJ2-2	CASSLVETGYTGELFF	TGTGCCAGCAGCTTAGTTGAGACAGGGTACACCGGGGAGCTGTTTTTT
NA	TRBD2	TRBV4-1	TRBJ2-1	CASSQGTSGYNEQFF	TGCGCCAGCAGCCAAGGGACTAGCGGTTACAATGAGCAGTTCTTC
NA	TRBD2	TRBV11-2	TRBJ2-5	CASSLDGLAVGQETQYF	TGTGCCAGCAGCTTAGATGGACTAGCGGTAGGGCAAGAGACCCAGTACTTC
NA	TRBD1	TRBV7-9	TRBJ2-7	CASSPGTGVYYEQYF	TGTGCCAGCAGTCCCGGGACAGGGGTATACTACGAGCAGTACTTC
few	TRBD1	TRBV5-1	TRBJ1-1	CASSDRDRGFTEAFF	TGCGCCAGCAGCGATCGGGACAGGGGATTCACTGAAGCTTTCTTT
NA	NA	TRBV27	TRBJ2-1	CASSPLGNEQFF	TGTGCCAGCAGTCCACTAGGGAATGAGCAGTTCTTC
NA	NA	TRBV4-1	TRBJ1-3	CASSQGGAGGGNTIYF	TGCGCCAGCAGCCAAGGCGGCGCTGGGGGCGGAAACACCATATATTTT
NA	TRBD1	TRBV6-6	TRBJ2-7	CASSWDGQGQAEQYF	TGTGCCAGCAGCTGGGACGGACAGGGACAAGCCGAGCAGTACTTC
NA	TRBD1	TRBV6-5	TRBJ2-3	CASSYSTGGDDTQYF	TGTGCCAGCAGTTACTCGACAGGGGGCGACGATACGCAGTATTTT
NA	TRBD1	TRBV19	TRBJ1-2	CASSIKDRKNYGYTF	TGTGCCAGTAGTATAAAGGACAGGAAAAACTATGGCTACACCTTC
NA	NA	TRBV19	TRBJ1-5	CASSAGWGYSNQPQHF	TGTGCCAGTAGTGCAGGGTGGGGTTATAGCAATCAGCCCCAGCATTTT
NA	NA	TRBV6-5	TRBJ2-5	CASNLGETQYF	TGTGCCAGCAATCTCGGGGAGACCCAGTACTTC
NA	NA	TRBV11-2	TRBJ1-3	CASSLAARAFGNTIYF	TGTGCCAGCAGCTTAGCTGCCAGGGCATTTGGAAACACCATATATTTT
NA	NA	TRBV5-6	TRBJ2-7	CASSPRDIAYLSYEQYF	TGTGCCAGCAGCCCTAGGGACATCGCATACCTCTCCTACGAGCAGTACTTC
NA	TRBD1	TRBV11-2	TRBJ1-1	CASSRTGENTEAFF	TGTGCCAGCAGTCGGACAGGAGAGAACACTGAAGCTTTCTTT
NA	TRBD2	TRBV7-3	TRBJ2-1	CASSNSGGHNEQFF	TGTGCCAGCAGCAATAGCGGGGGCCACAATGAGCAGTTCTTC